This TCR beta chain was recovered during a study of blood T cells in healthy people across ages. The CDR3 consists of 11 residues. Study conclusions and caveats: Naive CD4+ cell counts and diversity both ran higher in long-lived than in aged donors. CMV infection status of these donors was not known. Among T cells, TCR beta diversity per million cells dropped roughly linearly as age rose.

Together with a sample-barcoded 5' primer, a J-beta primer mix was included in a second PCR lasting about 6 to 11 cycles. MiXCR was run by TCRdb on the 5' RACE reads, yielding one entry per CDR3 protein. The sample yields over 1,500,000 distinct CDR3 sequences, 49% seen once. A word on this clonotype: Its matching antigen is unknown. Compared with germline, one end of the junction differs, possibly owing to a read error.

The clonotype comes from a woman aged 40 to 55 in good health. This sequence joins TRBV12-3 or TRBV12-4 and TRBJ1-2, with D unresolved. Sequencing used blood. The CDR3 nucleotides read TGTGCCAGCAGTTTGGGCTATGACTACACCTTC. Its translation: CASSLGYDYTF.